The clone carrying this T cell receptor beta chain was detected a few times. The data derive from a study of human T cells and chemical hapten exposure. Study as a whole: Patch tests applied 0.01% DPC to the upper back, read at 6 days.

There are 13 residues in the CDR3. The V end was cut by 2 bases, the J end by 1 base, with 5 bases between. CDR1 and CDR2 from the germline V gene are SEHNR and FQNEAQ (reference sequence). TCRdb independently ran MiXCR on the RACE reads; one entry per CDR3 protein. The sample yields some 36,000 distinct CDR3 sequences, 8% to 10% seen once. Time point indicated: patch test 3, about 24 weeks after DPC sensitization. The treatment is: therapeutic diphenylcyclopropenone sensitization with weekly scalp DPC. Whole blood that had not been fractionated was the source of extracted total RNA. This sequence joins TRBV7-9 and TRBJ1-1; D gene ambiguous. This receptor was identified in a man aged 50 to 60 with alopecia areata. Some clones in this sample may be carry-over from other donors' samples. The specimen was whole blood, collected in connection with sensitization to the hapten diphenylcyclopropenone (DPC). CDR3 DNA: TGTGCCAGCAGCTTAATGGGGAACACTGAAGCTTTCTTT. Amino acids: CASSLMGNTEAFF.